This T cell receptor (beta chain) was captured in a study of shared clonotypes between healthy human individuals. Study-wide points: Between several donors, naive CD4 clonotypes were shared at a level of about 5%. Naive subsets typically showed greater estimated richness than memory subsets.

As regards this clone: Its specificity is unknown.

Division of CD4+ cells produced a CD45RA+ naive subset and a CD45RA-negative memory subset. Trimming shortened V by 4 bases and J by 5 bases, and 21 bases separated the two germline ends. In germline, CDR1 is SGDLS, CDR2 YYNGEE. This CDR3 has 16 amino acids. The DNA input per sorted-subset replicate PCR was 200 to 250 ng, corresponding to roughly 31,000 T cell genomes. The table came from immunoSEQ multiplex PCR; TCRdb's copy has only in-frame clones and leaves some out. The repertoire consists of some 1 million clones, with about 76% occurring once and the leading ten covering 1.2% to 1.5%. The TCR was taken from a man aged 18 to 29 in good health. Sequenced material: memory CD4+ T cells sorted from blood. Subset indicated: CD45RA-negative fraction. The chain couples TRBV9 to TRBJ1-2; D is possibly TRBD1 (6 bases). The DNA of the CDR3 is TGTGCCAGCAGCCCTAGCGGTCCAGGGGACCGTTATGGCTACACCTTC. This translates into CASSPSGPGDRYGYTF.